This T cell receptor (beta chain) was sequenced in a study of blood T cell repertoires in COVID-19. The CDR3 length is 15 residues. V was shortened by 2 bases and J by 8 bases, with 16 bases between the two germline ends. Germline CDR1 and CDR2: WNHNN and SYGVQD (reference sequence). Enrolled during active infection, Seattle patients were then followed longitudinally. Original handling: By means of reference gene primer amplification, nucleated cell counts were estimated. The repertoire was sequenced with immunoSEQ multiplex PCR; TCRdb's copy has only in-frame clones and lacks some. V and J calls plus clone size are reproduced from that table; the DNA served to infer D and trimming. Among about 410,000 clones, approximately 89% were seen once, and the ten largest hold about 1.6%.

The TCR sequence derives from a middle-aged woman with COVID-19, enrolled during active disease. The sample comprised peripheral blood. This rearrangement joins TRBV10-1 to TRBJ2-1, with D possibly being TRBD2 (5 bases). CDR3 sequence reads: CASSEPVGLLDEQFF. The CDR3 DNA is TGCGCCAGCAGTGAGCCGGTAGGACTGCTGGATGAGCAGTTCTTC.